The 18 T cell receptor beta chains presented below share a single source sample, sequenced in a study of early T cells in non-severe SARS-CoV-2 infection. TCRdb analysed the 5' RACE reads with MiXCR anew, one entry per CDR3 protein. There are about 44,000 distinct CDR3 sequences in the sample; around a quarter occur only once, and approximately 4.4% lies in the top ten. This material consisted of whole blood, taken at baseline. The receptors here all came from an adult who was a healthcare worker with PCR-confirmed SARS-CoV-2 infection or an uninfected control (not recorded which).

This clonotype was observed a single time. The chain joins TRBV7-2 to TRBJ2-6; D gene uncertain. Germline V gene sequence: CDR1 SGHTA, CDR2 FQGNSA. Trimming left V 0 bases short and J 4 bases short, with 1 base between. The CDR3 loop spans 13 amino acids. The CDR3 DNA sequence: TGTGCCAGCAGCTTAGCAGGGGCCAACGTCCTGACTTTC. Translated, it gives CASSLAGANVLTF.

The chain couples TRBV10-3 to TRBJ2-5; 7 positions match TRBD2. This CDR3 has 15 amino acids. With 10 bases clipped from V and 0 bases from J, the junction kept 11 bases outside the gene matches. Per the germline V gene, CDR1 is ENHRY and CDR2 is SYGVKD. The CDR3: CATTEGSGYQETQYF. CDR3 DNA: TGTGCCACGACTGAGGGTAGCGGGTACCAAGAGACCCAGTACTTC.

This clonotype was counted a few times. CDR3 loop: CASSQDAQLNTEAFF. Written as DNA, the CDR3 is TGCGCCAGCAGCCAAGATGCACAGTTGAACACTGAAGCTTTCTTT. The chain has TRBV4-1 and TRBJ1-1, with D unclear. The germline V and J ends were trimmed by 0 bases and 0 bases, with 8 bases remaining between them. CDR1 and CDR2 from the germline V gene are MGHRA and YSYEKL. The CDR3 consists of 15 residues.

The chain links TRBV25-1 to TRBJ2-3, with D perhaps matching TRBD2 (5 bases). The germline V gene has CDR1 MGHDK and CDR2 SYGVNS. V dropped 1 base and J dropped 2 bases, with 7 bases sitting between them. The CDR3 runs to 14 residues. This CDR3 is CASSESRDTDTQYF. CDR3 nucleotides: TGTGCCAGCAGTGAATCGAGGGACACAGATACGCAGTATTTT.

This clonotype has only a few counts. The rearrangement uses TRBV2 and TRBJ1-6, with a weak D call TRBD1 (5 bases). CDR3 length equals 13 residues. The V gene's germline CDR1 is SNHLY and CDR2 FYNNEI. V was clipped by 7 bases and J by 7 bases, with 11 bases between them. Written as DNA, the CDR3 is TGTGCCAGCACCGGGACTTGGAATTCACCCCTCCACTTT. It is translated as CASTGTWNSPLHF. The full variable domain, in which reference TRBV2 and TRBJ1-6 provide the parts outside the CDR3, is EPEVTQTPSHQVTQMGQEVILRCVPISNHLYFYWYRQILGQKVEFLVSFYNNEISEKSEIFDDQFSVERPDGSNFTLKIRSTKLEDSAMYFCASTGTWNSPLHFGNGTRLTVT.

There are a few counts of this clonotype. The V gene is TRBV6-6, the J gene TRBJ1-1; maybe TRBD1 (6 bases). In germline, CDR1 is MNHNY, CDR2 SVGAGI (reference sequence). The CDR3 sequence is 15 residues long. With 4 bases removed from V and 2 bases from J, the gap between germline ends came to 14 bases. As DNA, the CDR3 is TGTGCCAGCAGTTCGGGACAAGCGTCAAACACTGAAGCTTTCTTT. Its translation is CASSSGQASNTEAFF.

The J gene is TRBJ1-1, the V gene TRBV28; D is undetermined. This CDR3 contains 17 residues. V was shortened by 5 bases and J by 3 bases, with 22 bases between the two germline ends. Germline CDR1 and CDR2: MDHEN and SYDVKM. Written as DNA, the CDR3 is TGTGCCAGCAGTCCCCCCCGGCGGAGACCGGATGACACTGAAGCTTTCTTT. This gives the protein CASSPPRRRPDDTEAFF. The whole variable domain, filled in from reference TRBV28 and TRBJ1-1, reads DVKVTQSSRYLVKRTGEKVFLECVQDMDHENMFWYRQDPGLGLRLIYFSYDVKMKEKGDIPEGYSVSREKKERFSLILESASTNQTSMYLCASSPPRRRPDDTEAFFGQGTRLTVV.

This chain links TRBV6-1 with TRBJ2-7; D gene uncertain. Per germline, CDR1 MNHNS and CDR2 SASEGT. The CDR3 runs to 13 residues. Trimming left V 6 bases short and J 3 bases short, with 12 bases between. CDR3 residues: CASSEQFYYEQYF. The CDR3 DNA is TGTGCCAGCAGCGAGCAGTTTTACTACGAGCAGTACTTC.

The sample holds many counts of this clonotype. This sequence joins TRBV15 and TRBJ1-3, with D possibly TRBD1 on 5 matching bases. The length of the CDR3 is 17 residues. Trimming removed 0 bases at V and 0 bases at J, with 12 bases between. Germline assignment: CDR1 LNHNV and CDR2 YYDKDF (reference sequence). As DNA, the CDR3 is TGTGCCACCAGCAGAGATCTTGAGGGGAACTCTGGAAACACCATATATTTT. This sequence encodes CATSRDLEGNSGNTIYF. Using reference TRBV15 and TRBJ1-3 for the parts outside the CDR3, the full variable domain is DAMVIQNPRYQVTQFGKPVTLSCSQTLNHNVMYWYQQKSSQAPKLLFHYYDKDFNNEADTPDNFQSRRPNTSFCFLDIRSPGLGDTAMYLCATSRDLEGNSGNTIYFGEGSWLTVV.

This clonotype has a handful of counts. This chain links TRBV12-3 or TRBV12-4 with TRBJ2-1; TRBD2 aligns across 11 bases. This CDR3 region has 16 residues. Trimming at V came to 5 bases and at J to 6 bases, leaving 9 bases not matched to a gene. The CDR3 protein is CASSGTLAGGLNEQFF. The CDR3 coding sequence is TGTGCCAGCAGTGGAACGCTAGCGGGGGGACTCAATGAGCAGTTCTTC.

The chain recombines TRBV5-1 with TRBJ1-4; 9 bases map to TRBD1. J was trimmed by 4 bases and V by 2 bases; bases with no gene match: 3. The CDR3 spans 15 residues. The germline CDR1 and CDR2 sequences are SGHRS and YFSETQ. This CDR3 reads CASSLADRGNEKLFF. CDR3 sequence (DNA): TGCGCCAGCAGCTTAGCGGACAGGGGTAATGAAAAACTGTTTTTT.

This clonotype was picked up a small number of times. J is TRBJ2-7 and V is TRBV6-2 or TRBV6-3, with D possibly being TRBD1 (5 bases). There are 17 residues in the CDR3. CDR1 and CDR2 from the germline V gene are MNHEY and SVGEGT. Trimming shortened V by 8 bases and J by 1 base, and 24 bases separated the two germline ends. CDR3 in amino acids: CASVSPFRQGISYEQYF. CDR3 DNA sequence: TGTGCCAGCGTTAGCCCTTTCCGCCAGGGAATTTCCTACGAGCAGTACTTC.

This clonotype was observed a few times. In DNA form, the CDR3 reads TGTGCCTGGAGTGTAGCAGGGTTTGGAGGCTACACCTTC. It codes for CAWSVAGFGGYTF. J is TRBJ1-2 and V is TRBV30; D may be TRBD1 (5 bases). V was shortened by 0 bases and J by 8 bases, with 13 bases between the two germline ends. The CDR3 length is 13 residues. Germline V gene data show CDR1 as GTSNPN and CDR2 as SVGIG (reference sequence).

The V and J genes are TRBV7-9 and TRBJ2-3; D not resolved. The CDR3 sequence is 13 residues long. V lost 6 bases and J 1 base, leaving 8 bases between the germline ends. Germline values: CDR1 SEHNR, CDR2 FQNEAQ (reference sequence). CDR3 bases: TGTGCCAGCAGTGAGACTCGCACAGATACGCAGTATTTT. It yields the protein CASSETRTDTQYF.

The CDR3 region is CASSVQGSNTEAFF. The CDR3 DNA sequence: TGTGCCAGCAGCGTACAGGGATCGAACACTGAAGCTTTCTTT. This rearrangement joins TRBV7-6 to TRBJ1-1; TRBD1 might be the D (6 bases). CDR1 is SGHVS and CDR2 is FNYEAQ in the germline V gene. Trimming removed 5 bases from V and 1 base from J, with 11 bases in between. This CDR3 comprises 14 residues.

This clonotype was found many times. The rearrangement uses TRBV3-1 and TRBJ1-6, with a tentative D call TRBD1 (5 bases). The V gene lost 1 base and the J gene lost 10 bases, with 14 bases spanning the gap. There are 15 residues in the CDR3. Germline assignment: CDR1 LGHDT and CDR2 YNNKEL (reference sequence). CDR3 in DNA: TGTGCCAGCAGCCAAGGAGCGGGGGTTTGGTCACCCCTCCACTTT. Its translation is CASSQGAGVWSPLHF.

The chain has TRBV24-1 and TRBJ2-1, with D possibly matching TRBD1 (6 bases). Trimming cost V 4 bases and J 8 bases, with 11 bases left between them. The CDR3 is made up of 13 amino acids. Per the germline V gene, CDR1 is KGHDR and CDR2 is SFDVKD. The CDR3 DNA sequence: TGTGCCACCAGTGAACACGAGGGGGATGAGCAGTTCTTC. Protein sequence: CATSEHEGDEQFF.

The rearrangement links TRBV27 to TRBJ1-1, with D possibly being TRBD1 (5 bases). V was shortened by 0 bases and J by 4 bases, with 12 bases between the two germline ends. This CDR3 is 15 amino acids long. Germline-derived CDR1 and CDR2 are MNHEY and SMNVEV (reference sequence). This CDR3 is CASSLSSGSGTEAFF. In DNA, the CDR3 is TGTGCCAGCAGTTTATCGTCAGGGTCAGGCACTGAAGCTTTCTTT.